A selection of T cell receptor beta chains follows, all from one sample in a study of shared clonotypes between healthy human individuals. Some clones are missing from TCRdb's copy, which holds only in-frame ones; the method was immunoSEQ multiplex PCR. In the table there are millions of clones, about 92% of which are singletons. What was sequenced was naive CD4+ T cells sorted from blood. The receptor set was obtained from a man between 18 and 29 years old in good health. Both conserved end residues are part of each CDR3. The order of the fields is V gene, D gene, clone size, J gene, CDR3 DNA, CDR3 protein. D genes are given only for firm matches. Clone size appears in some rows only: once, few, many, or a class for an expanded clone.

>TRBV19|TRBD1|NA|TRBJ1-5
TGTGCCAGTAGTACAGGACAGGTAAATCAGCCCCAGCATTTT
CASSTGQVNQPQHF
>TRBV7-9|TRBD2|NA|TRBJ2-7
TGTGCCAGCAGCTTAGACCCAGCGGGAGGAAAGGAGCAGTACTTC
CASSLDPAGGKEQYF
>TRBV4-1|NA|NA|TRBJ2-2
TGCGCCAGCAGCCAAGGGAGCCAGTCCGGGGAGCTGTTTTTT
CASSQGSQSGELFF
>TRBV28|NA|NA|TRBJ2-2
TGTGCCAGCAGTTTCCCTTACCCCGGGGAGCTGTTTTTT
CASSFPYPGELFF
>TRBV7-9|TRBD2|NA|TRBJ2-3
TGTGCCAGCAGCTCTGTACTAGCGGGGTCTAGCACAGATACGCAGTATTTT
CASSSVLAGSSTDTQYF
>TRBV5-4|NA|once|TRBJ2-4
TGTGCCAGCAAATCTGGGGGGCCTGGGGGTAATGACAAAAACATTCAGTACTTC
CASKSGGPGGNDKNIQYF
>TRBV5-1|NA|NA|TRBJ1-2
TGCGCCAGCAGCTTGGATAGCCTCTATGGCTACACCTTC
CASSLDSLYGYTF
>TRBV6-1|NA|NA|TRBJ1-2
TGTGCCAGCAGTGAAAGACAGCAACCAATCTATGGCTACACCTTC
CASSERQQPIYGYTF
>TRBV14|NA|NA|TRBJ2-1
TGTGCCAGCAGCCCAAGACTAGTAAGTGAGCAGTTCTTC
CASSPRLVSEQFF
>TRBV7-2|NA|NA|TRBJ2-5
TGTGCCAGCAGCTTGGCAACCGGGACACTTCAGACCCAGTACTTC
CASSLATGTLQTQYF
>TRBV5-4|TRBD2|NA|TRBJ2-5
TGTGCCAGCAGCTTGGCCGGTGGAGCGGGGGGAGCAGGGGAGACCCAGTACTTC
CASSLAGGAGGAGETQYF
>TRBV30|NA|NA|TRBJ2-1
TGTGCCTGGAGTGTCGGACAGTACAATGAGCAGTTCTTC
CAWSVGQYNEQFF
>TRBV4-1|TRBD2|once|TRBJ2-3
TGCGCCAGCAGCCAAGCGGGACTAGCGATAGATACGCAGTATTTT
CASSQAGLAIDTQYF
>TRBV2|TRBD2|NA|TRBJ2-3
TGTGCCAGCGGGACTAGCGGGAGGATGGTTTGGACAGATACGCAGTATTTT
CASGTSGRMVWTDTQYF
>TRBV5-4|NA|NA|TRBJ1-6
TGTGCCAGCAGCTTAGGGCGCTCCTATAATTCACCCCTCCACTTT
CASSLGRSYNSPLHF
>TRBV5-4|NA|NA|TRBJ2-2
TGTGCCAGCAGCTTCTACACATCAAACACCGGGGAGCTGTTTTTT
CASSFYTSNTGELFF
>TRBV27|TRBD2|NA|TRBJ2-7
TGTGCCAGCAGTCATGACCTGACTAGCGGGGTCAACGAGCAGTACTTC
CASSHDLTSGVNEQYF
>TRBV6-6|NA|NA|TRBJ1-1
TGTGCCAGCAGCATCACAGAAAACACTGAAGCTTTCTTT
CASSITENTEAFF
>TRBV27|NA|NA|TRBJ2-5
TGTGCCAGCAGTTTGGGGGGGCGGGAGACCCAGTACTTC
CASSLGGRETQYF
>TRBV4-1|NA|NA|TRBJ2-2
TGCGCCAGCAGCCAAGATTTGTTGTTATCCAACACCGGGGAGCTGTTTTTT
CASSQDLLLSNTGELFF
>TRBV10-3|TRBD2|NA|TRBJ2-2
TGTGCCATCAAGACTAGCGGGGGCCCCTTCCACACCGGGGAGCTGTTTTTT
CAIKTSGGPFHTGELFF
>TRBV29-1|TRBD2|NA|TRBJ2-5
TGCAGCGTGAAGGGACTAGCGGGACTCCGGGAGACCCAGTACTTC
CSVKGLAGLRETQYF
>TRBV18|TRBD1|NA|TRBJ1-2
TGTGCCAGCTCTGCGGGACAGGAAAGCTATGGCTACACCTTC
CASSAGQESYGYTF
>TRBV10-2|TRBD1|NA|TRBJ2-3
TGCGCCAGCAGTACGACAGGGAGCACAGATACGCAGTATTTT
CASSTTGSTDTQYF
>TRBV28|NA|once|TRBJ1-3
TGTGCCAGCAGTTGGTTGGGAGGTGGAAACACCATATATTTT
CASSWLGGGNTIYF
>TRBV10-1|NA|NA|TRBJ2-3
TGCGCCAGCAGTGGAGACACCACAGATACGCAGTATTTT
CASSGDTTDTQYF
>TRBV5-4|NA|few|TRBJ1-1
TGTGCCAGCAGCTTGGAGGGGTCTTTGAACACTGAAGCTTTCTTT
CASSLEGSLNTEAFF
>TRBV28|NA|NA|TRBJ1-2
TGTGCCAGCAGATACAGGGTTAACTATGGCTACACCTTC
CASRYRVNYGYTF
>TRBV4-3|NA|NA|TRBJ2-1
TGCGCCAGCAGCCAAGATCGAACTAGAAAGTTCTTC
CASSQDRTRKFF
>TRBV7-2|NA|NA|TRBJ2-7
TGTGCCAGCAGCTTATCCGTCCAAAACTCCTACGAGCAGTACTTC
CASSLSVQNSYEQYF
>TRBV6-4|NA|NA|TRBJ1-2
TGTGCCAGCAGCTCGGGGGGACTGGGCTATGGCTACACCTTC
CASSSGGLGYGYTF